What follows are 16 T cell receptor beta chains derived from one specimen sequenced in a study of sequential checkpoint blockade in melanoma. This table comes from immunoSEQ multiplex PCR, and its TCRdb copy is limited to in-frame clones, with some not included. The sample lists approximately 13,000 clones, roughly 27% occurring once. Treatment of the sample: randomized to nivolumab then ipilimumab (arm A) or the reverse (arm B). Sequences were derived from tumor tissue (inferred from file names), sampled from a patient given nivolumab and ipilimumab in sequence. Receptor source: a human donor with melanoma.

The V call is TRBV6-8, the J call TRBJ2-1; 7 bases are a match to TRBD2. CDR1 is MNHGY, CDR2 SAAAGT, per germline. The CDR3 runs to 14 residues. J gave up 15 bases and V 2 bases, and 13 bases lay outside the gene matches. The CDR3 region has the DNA TGTGCCAGCAGTTACGGGGGGAGGGCTCCACGGAGGTTCTTC. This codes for CASSYGGRAPRRFF.

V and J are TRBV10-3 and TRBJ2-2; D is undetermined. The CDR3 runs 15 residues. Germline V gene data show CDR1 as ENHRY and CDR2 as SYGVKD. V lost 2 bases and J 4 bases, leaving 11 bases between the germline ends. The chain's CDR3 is CAISEGSQITGELFF. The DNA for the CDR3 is TGTGCCATCAGTGAGGGATCTCAAATCACCGGGGAGCTGTTTTTT.

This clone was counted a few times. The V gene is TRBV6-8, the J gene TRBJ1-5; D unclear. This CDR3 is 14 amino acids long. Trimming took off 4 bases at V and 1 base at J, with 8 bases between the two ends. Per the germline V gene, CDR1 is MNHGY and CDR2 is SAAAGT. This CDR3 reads CASSSPNSNQPQHF. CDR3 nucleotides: TGTGCCAGCAGTTCCCCCAACAGCAATCAGCCCCAGCATTTT.

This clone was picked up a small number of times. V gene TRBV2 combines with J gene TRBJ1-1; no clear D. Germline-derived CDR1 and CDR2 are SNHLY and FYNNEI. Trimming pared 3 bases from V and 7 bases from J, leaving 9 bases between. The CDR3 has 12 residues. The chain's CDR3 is CASSDLHLEAFF. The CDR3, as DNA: TGTGCCAGCAGTGATCTTCACCTTGAAGCTTTCTTT.

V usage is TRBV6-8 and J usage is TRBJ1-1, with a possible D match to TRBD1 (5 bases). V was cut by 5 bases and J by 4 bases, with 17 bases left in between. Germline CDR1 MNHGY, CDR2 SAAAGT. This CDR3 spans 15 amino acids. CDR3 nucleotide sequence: TGTGCCAGCAGTGACCCGACAGAAAGCGTCACTGAAGCTTTCTTT. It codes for CASSDPTESVTEAFF.

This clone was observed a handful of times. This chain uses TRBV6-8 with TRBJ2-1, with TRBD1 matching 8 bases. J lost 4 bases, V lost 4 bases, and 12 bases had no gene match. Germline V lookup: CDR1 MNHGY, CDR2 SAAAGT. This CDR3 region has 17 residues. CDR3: CASSSAGQGAWYNEQFF. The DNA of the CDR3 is TGTGCCAGCAGTTCCGCTGGACAGGGAGCTTGGTACAATGAGCAGTTCTTC.

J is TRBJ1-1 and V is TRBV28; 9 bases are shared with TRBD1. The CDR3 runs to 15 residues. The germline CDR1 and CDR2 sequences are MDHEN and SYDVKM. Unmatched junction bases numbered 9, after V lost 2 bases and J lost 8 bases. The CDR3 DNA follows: TGTGCCAGCAGTTTAACCCGGGACAGGGCGGAGGAAGCTTTCTTT. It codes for CASSLTRDRAEEAFF.

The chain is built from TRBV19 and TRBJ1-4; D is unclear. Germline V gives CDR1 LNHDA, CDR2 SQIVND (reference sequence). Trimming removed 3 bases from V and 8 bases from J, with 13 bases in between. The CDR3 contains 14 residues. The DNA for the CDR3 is TGTGCCAGTAGTATCGCCCACCGACGAGAAAAACTGTTTTTT. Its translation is CASSIAHRREKLFF.

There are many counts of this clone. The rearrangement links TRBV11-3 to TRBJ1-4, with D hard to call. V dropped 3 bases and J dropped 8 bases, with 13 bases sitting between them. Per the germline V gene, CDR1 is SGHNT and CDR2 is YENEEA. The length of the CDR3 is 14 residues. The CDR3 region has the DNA TGTGCCAGCAGCTTTAATCGGGGTTCGGAAAAACTGTTTTTT. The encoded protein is CASSFNRGSEKLFF.

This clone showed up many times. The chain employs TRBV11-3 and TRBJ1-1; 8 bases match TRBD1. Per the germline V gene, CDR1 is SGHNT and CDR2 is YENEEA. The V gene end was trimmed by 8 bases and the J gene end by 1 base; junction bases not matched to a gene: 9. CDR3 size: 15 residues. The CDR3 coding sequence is TGTGCCAGCGCTTACTACAGGGGGAAGAACACTGAAGCTTTCTTT. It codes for CASAYYRGKNTEAFF.

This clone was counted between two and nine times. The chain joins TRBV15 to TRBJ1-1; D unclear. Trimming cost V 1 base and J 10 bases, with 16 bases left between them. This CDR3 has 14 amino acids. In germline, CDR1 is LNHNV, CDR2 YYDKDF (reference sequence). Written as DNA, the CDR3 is TGTGCCACCAGCAGAGGTCCCTCCCCCCGGCGAGCTTTCTTT. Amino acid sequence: CATSRGPSPRRAFF.

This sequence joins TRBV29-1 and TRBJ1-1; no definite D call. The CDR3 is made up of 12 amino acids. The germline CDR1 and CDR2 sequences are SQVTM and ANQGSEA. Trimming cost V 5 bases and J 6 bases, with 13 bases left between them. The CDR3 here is CSVRRVEAEAFF. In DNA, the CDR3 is TGCAGCGTTCGACGGGTAGAGGCTGAAGCTTTCTTT.

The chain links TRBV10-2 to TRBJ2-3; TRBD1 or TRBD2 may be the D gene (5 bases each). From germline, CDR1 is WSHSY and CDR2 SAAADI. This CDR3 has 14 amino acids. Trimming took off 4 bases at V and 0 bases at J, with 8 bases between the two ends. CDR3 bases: TGCGCCAGCAGTGCGGGACCTAGCACAGATACGCAGTATTTT. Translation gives CASSAGPSTDTQYF.

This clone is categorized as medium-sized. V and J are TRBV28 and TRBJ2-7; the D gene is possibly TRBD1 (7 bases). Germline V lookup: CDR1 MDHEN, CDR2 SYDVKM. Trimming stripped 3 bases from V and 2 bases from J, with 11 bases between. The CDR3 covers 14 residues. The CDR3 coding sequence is TGTGCCAGCAGTTTTTTCAGGGGGGCCTACGAGCAGTACTTC. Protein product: CASSFFRGAYEQYF.

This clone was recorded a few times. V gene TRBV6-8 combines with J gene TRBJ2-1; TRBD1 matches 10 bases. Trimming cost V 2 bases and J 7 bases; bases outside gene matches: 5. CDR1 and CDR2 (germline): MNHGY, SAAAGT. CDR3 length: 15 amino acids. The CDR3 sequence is CASSYDRGLGNEQFF. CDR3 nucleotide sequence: TGTGCCAGCAGTTACGACAGGGGGCTAGGGAATGAGCAGTTCTTC.

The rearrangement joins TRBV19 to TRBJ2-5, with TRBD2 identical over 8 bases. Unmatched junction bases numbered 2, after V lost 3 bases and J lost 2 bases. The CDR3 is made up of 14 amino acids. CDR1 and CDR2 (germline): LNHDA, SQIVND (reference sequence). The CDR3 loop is CASSITSGQETQYF. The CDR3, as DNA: TGTGCCAGTAGTATCACTAGCGGTCAAGAGACCCAGTACTTC.